These 25 T cell receptor beta chains were all obtained from the same sample, sequenced in a study of T-cell reconstitution after alpha-beta-depleted transplantation in children. Construction of the TCRbeta library involved unique molecular identifiers. TCRdb reprocessed the PCR reads with MiXCR, giving one entry per CDR3 protein. The sample consists of some 550,000 distinct CDR3 sequences, around 23% of them appearing once. The material sequenced was PBMCs, mostly from graft donor cells, taken 360 days after TCRalphabeta/CD19-depleted stem cell transplant. The receptors derive from a boy under two years old who had a stem cell transplant for acute myeloid leukemia, so the T cells may come from the graft donor.

The chain employs TRBV11-3 and TRBJ2-3, with D perhaps TRBD1 (6 bases). Germline values: CDR1 SGHNT, CDR2 YENEEA. This CDR3 is 15 amino acids long. The V end lost 4 bases, the J end lost 2 bases, and 13 bases lay between the germline ends. The CDR3 DNA reads as TGTGCCAGCAGCTCCGTGGACAGAGACACAGATACGCAGTATTTT. Translated: CASSSVDRDTDTQYF.

V usage is TRBV21-1 and J usage is TRBJ1-2; the table names TRBD1, a call not compared with the DNA. TRBV21-1 is given as a pseudogene. The CDR3 covers 15 residues. DNA for the CDR3: TGTGCCAGCAGCAAACAGGGTAATCCTTCGTGTGGCTACACCTTC. Its translation: CASSKQGNPSCGYTF.

This clonotype has at least ten counts. CDR3 DNA sequence: TGTGCCAGCAGCTTCGGACAGGGTTTGATCAACGAGCAGTACGTC. This codes for CASSFGQGLINEQYV. The genes are TRBV7-9 and TRBJ2-7; 8 bases are shared with TRBD1. CDR1 is SEHNR, CDR2 FQNEAQ, per germline (reference sequence). This CDR3 has 15 amino acids. V was clipped by 3 bases and J by 5 bases; unmatched bases: 9.

In its sample, this clonotype was seen a few times. The chain has TRBV6-6 and TRBJ2-3; 8 nucleotides align to TRBD1. The CDR3 is made up of 13 amino acids. V lost 7 bases, J lost 4 bases, and 4 bases stayed unmatched. Germline V gene lookup returns CDR1 MNHNY and CDR2 SVGAGI (reference sequence). The CDR3 nucleotides read TGTGCCAGCAAACAGGGGGGATCAGATACGCAGTATTTT. It is translated as CASKQGGSDTQYF.

This clonotype was found many times. The V call is TRBV5-1, the J call TRBJ2-5; D is unresolved. This CDR3 is built from 11 residues. V shed 6 bases and J shed 5 bases, with 8 bases lying between them. The germline V gene has CDR1 SGHRS and CDR2 YFSETQ. The CDR3, as DNA: TGCGCCAGCACCCTCGGGGAGACCCAGTACTTC. Translated: CASTLGETQYF. The whole variable domain, remainder taken from reference TRBV5-1 and TRBJ2-5, is KAGVTQTPRYLIKTRGQQVTLSCSPISGHRSVSWYQQTPGQGLQFLFEYFSETQRNKGNFPGRFSGRQFSNSRSEMNVSTLELGDSALYLCASTLGETQYFGPGTRLLVL.

The chain recombines TRBV2 with TRBJ2-1; the match to TRBD2 covers 10 bases. Germline CDR1 and CDR2: SNHLY and FYNNEI. This CDR3 contains 13 residues. V shed 8 bases, J shed 15 bases, and the junction held 13 bases outside the gene matches. CDR3 residues: CASCTSGDLSPFF. The CDR3 DNA sequence: TGTGCCAGCTGCACTAGCGGGGACCTCAGTCCGTTCTTC. Looking up the rest from reference TRBV2 and TRBJ2-1 gives the full variable domain: EPEVTQTPSHQVTQMGQEVILRCVPISNHLYFYWYRQILGQKVEFLVSFYNNEISEKSEIFDDQFSVERPDGSNFTLKIRSTKLEDSAMYFCASCTSGDLSPFFGPGTRLTVL.

The V and J genes are TRBV12-3 or TRBV12-4 and TRBJ2-1; 9 nucleotides align to TRBD1. This CDR3 is 16 amino acids long. J gave up 1 base and V 7 bases, and 8 bases lay outside the gene matches. CDR3 bases: TGTGCCAGCACCGAGGTTGGGACAGGGTCCTACAATGAGCAGTTCTTC. Its translation: CASTEVGTGSYNEQFF.

This chain links TRBV4-1 with TRBJ2-3; TRBD2 is a possible D gene (7 bases). Trimming cost V 2 bases and J 4 bases, with 13 bases left between them. CDR3 size: 15 residues. The germline V gene encodes CDR1 MGHRA and CDR2 YSYEKL. CDR3 nucleotide sequence: TGCGCCAGCAGCCAACCTAGGGAGGGGGCAGATACGCAGTATTTT. Translating gives CASSQPREGADTQYF.

This clonotype was found many times. The CDR3 protein is CSAVVGLGGNEQFF. CDR3 DNA sequence: TGCAGTGCCGTGGTGGGACTAGGTGGGAATGAGCAGTTCTTC. This chain links TRBV20-1 with TRBJ2-1, with 8 bases that match TRBD2. The CDR3 runs to 14 residues. V lost 6 bases and J lost 7; bases outside the gene matches: 11. Germline assignment: CDR1 DFQATT and CDR2 SNEGSKA (reference sequence).

The chain joins TRBV7-9 to TRBJ1-1; 10 nucleotides align to TRBD1. CDR3 size: 14 residues. Germline V gene lookup returns CDR1 SEHNR and CDR2 FQNEAQ (reference sequence). Trimming removed 6 bases from V and 6 bases from J; junction bases left unmatched: 7. The CDR3 sequence: CASREDRGRPEAFF. The DNA of the CDR3 is TGTGCCAGCAGGGAAGACAGGGGGCGTCCTGAAGCTTTCTTT.

This chain links TRBV6-5 with TRBJ1-5, with D perhaps matching TRBD1 (5 bases). The CDR3 length is 14 residues. The germline V gene has CDR1 MNHEY and CDR2 SVGAGI. V was trimmed by 0 bases and J by 6 bases, leaving 9 bases between them. As DNA, the CDR3 is TGTGCCAGCAGTTACTCGCTAGGGACTCAGCCCCAGCATTTT. The encoded protein is CASSYSLGTQPQHF.

The V and J genes are TRBV12-3 or TRBV12-4 and TRBJ2-7; the D is unclear. CDR3 length equals 14 residues. Trimming pared 3 bases from V and 2 bases from J, leaving 11 bases between. The CDR3 nucleotides are TGTGCCAGCAGTTTCTGCCCTACGCCCTACGAGCAGTACGTC. Amino acids: CASSFCPTPYEQYV.

The chain recombines TRBV7-9 with TRBJ2-3; D unclear. The CDR3 is 13 residues long. CDR1 and CDR2 (germline): SEHNR, FQNEAQ (reference sequence). V dropped 6 bases and J dropped 1 base, with 8 bases sitting between them. The DNA for the CDR3 is TGTGCCAGCAGTTTTCCCCGCACAGATACGCAGTATTTT. It specifies CASSFPRTDTQYF.

This clonotype was seen ten or more times. This chain joins TRBV27 and TRBJ2-7, with 7 bases matching TRBD1. Trimming removed 4 bases from V and 5 bases from J; junction bases left unmatched: 5. This CDR3 is 13 amino acids long. CDR1 and CDR2 from the germline V gene are MNHEY and SMNVEV (reference sequence). CDR3 amino acids: CASSSHQGDEQYV. In nucleotides, the CDR3 is TGTGCCAGCAGTTCACACCAGGGGGACGAGCAGTACGTC.

The sample holds a few counts of this clonotype. The V and J genes are TRBV24-1 and TRBJ2-7, with unresolved D. V was trimmed by 4 bases and J by 4 bases, leaving 10 bases between them. CDR1 is KGHDR, CDR2 SFDVKD, per germline. The CDR3 covers 13 residues. CDR3 amino acids: CATSEGFQYEQYF. The CDR3 DNA sequence: TGTGCCACCAGTGAAGGCTTTCAGTACGAGCAGTACTTC.

This clonotype was counted many times. The CDR3 here is CASSAARTGSSYEQYV. DNA of the CDR3: TGTGCCAGCAGCGCAGCCCGTACAGGGTCTTCCTACGAGCAGTACGTC. The chain combines TRBV21-1 with TRBJ2-7; TRBD1 was called by the table and not checked on the DNA. TRBV21-1 is described as a pseudogene. This CDR3 region has 16 residues.

This chain connects TRBV20-1 to TRBJ1-1; D ambiguous. CDR3 length: 13 residues. Trimming removed 6 bases at V and 1 base at J, with 12 bases between. Germline assignment: CDR1 DFQATT and CDR2 SNEGSKA (reference sequence). This CDR3 is CSADWERNTEAFF. The CDR3 DNA reads as TGCAGTGCGGACTGGGAGAGGAACACTGAAGCTTTCTTT.

This clonotype was recorded a few times. V and J are TRBV6-5 and TRBJ2-2; 8 bases align to TRBD2. V gave up 3 bases and J gave up 7 bases; unmatched junction bases: 1. The CDR3 length is 13 residues. Germline-derived CDR1 and CDR2 are MNHEY and SVGAGI. CDR3 sequence reads: CASSYLAGGELFF. The CDR3, as DNA: TGTGCCAGCAGTTATCTAGCGGGCGGGGAGCTGTTTTTT.

This clonotype was found many times. V gene TRBV5-1 combines with J gene TRBJ1-5, with unresolved D. The CDR3 runs to 16 residues. V was trimmed by 0 bases and J by 2 bases, leaving 12 bases between them. Germline V lookup: CDR1 SGHRS, CDR2 YFSETQ. CDR3 sequence reads: CASSLDSLSGNQPQHF. The CDR3 DNA reads as TGCGCCAGCAGCTTGGACTCCCTCTCGGGCAATCAGCCCCAGCATTTT.

The rearrangement joins TRBV25-1 to TRBJ2-3; D uncertain. The CDR3 runs 11 residues. Germline CDR1 and CDR2: MGHDK and SYGVNS. V lost 4 bases, J lost 4 bases, and 3 bases lay in between. The CDR3 region has the DNA TGTGCCAGCAGTGGGGCAGATACGCAGTATTTT. Translated: CASSGADTQYF.

A few counts support this clonotype. V and J are TRBV9 and TRBJ2-5; 10 nucleotides line up with TRBD2. This CDR3 comprises 14 residues. The V and J ends lost 0 bases and 9 bases, in that order; junction bases with no gene match: 5. CDR1 and CDR2 from the germline V gene are SGDLS and YYNGEE. As DNA, the CDR3 is TGTGCCAGCAGCGTAGAAAGCGGGAGGGGGTCCCAGTACTTC. Translating gives CASSVESGRGSQYF.

This clonotype has at least ten counts. The germline gene is not matched at one end of the junction; a read error may be the cause. The chain carries TRBV20-1 and TRBJ1-6, with 7 bases fitting TRBD1. Germline CDR1 is DFQATT and CDR2 is SNEGSKA (reference sequence). This CDR3 region has 15 residues. DNA of the CDR3: TGCAGTGCCAGAGGTGACAGGGCGGATAATTCACCCCTCCACTTT. It codes for CSARGDRADNSPLHF.

This clonotype came up many times. V usage is TRBV5-1 and J usage is TRBJ2-3, with D perhaps matching TRBD1 (5 bases). The CDR3 runs 14 residues. Germline lookup yields CDR1 SGHRS and CDR2 YFSETQ. V shed 2 bases and J shed 6 bases, with 13 bases lying between them. CDR3 nucleotide sequence: TGCGCCAGCAGCTTACAGGATATAGGGGATACGCAGTATTTT. This sequence encodes CASSLQDIGDTQYF.

This rearrangement joins TRBV28 to TRBJ2-4, with D possibly being TRBD1 (6 bases). The V gene's germline CDR1 is MDHEN and CDR2 SYDVKM. V was cut by 8 bases and J by 0 bases, with 26 bases left in between. The CDR3 runs 19 residues. This CDR3 reads CASGITGSSVPLAKNIQYF. CDR3 coding DNA: TGTGCCAGCGGGATAACAGGGAGTTCGGTCCCCTTAGCCAAAAACATTCAGTACTTC.

This clonotype was detected only a few times. The chain links TRBV11-2 to TRBJ2-5, with 7 nucleotides matching TRBD2. Germline V gene lookup returns CDR1 SGHAT and CDR2 FQNNGV. The CDR3 sequence is 15 residues long. The junction had 10 bases not matched to a gene; V was cut back by 2 bases and J by 7 bases. The CDR3 DNA sequence: TGTGCCAGCAGCTTATCCGGGACTAAGGCAGGGACCCAGTACTTC. Translated: CASSLSGTKAGTQYF.